The clone carrying this T cell receptor (beta chain) appeared many times. MiXCR was run by TCRdb on the 5' RACE reads, yielding one entry per CDR3 protein. Of about 210,000 distinct CDR3 sequences listed, about 10% were seen once; the top ten hold under 3.5%. The record originates from a study of T-cell memory formation after mild COVID-19. The source is a young man who had mild COVID-19 (a few samples of this study predate the infection). Cell type and time point are not known. The sequencing sample was made of PBMCs or a T cell subset sorted from them (not recorded which).

CDR3 protein: CASSYRGTHEQYF. CDR3 sequence (DNA): TGTGCCAGCAGTTACAGGGGGACCCACGAGCAGTACTTC. The genes are TRBV6-5 and TRBJ2-7, with TRBD1 as a possible D gene (6 bases). V lost 2 bases and J lost 5, with 10 bases in between. Germline-derived CDR1 and CDR2 are MNHEY and SVGAGI. CDR3 length equals 13 residues.